This T cell receptor (beta chain) was profiled in a study of beta chain features in type 1 diabetes. Study summary: In age, gender and cell yields, patients were similar to healthy donors.

Central memory, naive, regulatory and stem cell-like memory CD4+ cells were sorted by CD45RO/CCR7/CD25/CD127/CD95/CD27. The CDR3 totals 13 residues. J gave up 6 bases and V 4 bases, and 3 bases lay outside the gene matches. Germline V gives CDR1 LGHNA, CDR2 YSLEER. cDNA synthesis used the whole RNA isolate, giving expressed TCRB sequences. Clones were read by immunoSEQ multiplex PCR, and TCRdb kept only the in-frame ones, dropping some. Among 160,000 or so clones listed, approximately 10% were seen once. The rearrangement links TRBV4-3 to TRBJ1-2; TRBD1 agrees at 9 bases. This sequence was found in a man between 18 and 35 years old in good health. Source material: central memory CD4+ T cells from blood. CDR3 DNA sequence: TGCGCCAGCAGCCCACGGACAGGGGATGGCTACACCTTC. This encodes CASSPRTGDGYTF.